These T cell receptor beta chains were read from a single sample in a study of cytomegalovirus exposure and HLA in healthy donors. Sequencing was performed with immunoSEQ multiplex PCR; in TCRdb, only in-frame clones are kept and a portion is missing. Among around 120,000 clones, about three quarters were seen once, and the ten largest hold roughly 2.7%. The sample consisted of PBMCs. All receptors derive from an older woman in good health and CMV-seropositive. The CDR3 runs from the conserved cysteine through the conserved F or W. The D gene is left open where the match is weak. Clone size appears in some rows only: once, few, many, or a class for an expanded clone.

abundance	len	v_gene	j_gene	d_gene	CDR3aa	CDR3nt
.	16	TRBV5-3	TRBJ2-3	TRBD2	CARSLLAGGPRDTQYF	TGTGCCAGAAGCTTGCTAGCGGGGGGCCCCAGGGATACGCAGTATTTT
.	16	TRBV19	TRBJ2-3	TRBD2	CASSPGGADRTDTQYF	TGTGCCAGTAGCCCCGGGGGGGCAGATCGGACAGATACGCAGTATTTT
.	12	TRBV6-5	TRBJ1-2	.	CASSLTGNGYTF	TGTGCCAGCAGCCTTACAGGGAATGGCTACACCTTC
.	15	TRBV5-8	TRBJ2-2	.	CASSRSGVLTGELFF	TGTGCCAGCAGCAGGTCGGGAGTTCTAACCGGGGAGCTGTTTTTT
.	13	TRBV5-1	TRBJ1-6	.	CASSLAGYSPLHF	TGCGCCAGCAGCTTGGCGGGGTATTCACCCCTCCACTTT
.	15	TRBV6-1	TRBJ1-5	TRBD1	CASSRGTGVYQPQHF	TGTGCCAGCAGCCGGGGGACAGGGGTTTATCAGCCCCAGCATTTT
.	15	TRBV25-1	TRBJ1-2	.	CASSESGTVNYGYTF	TGTGCCAGCAGTGAAAGCGGGACGGTAAACTATGGCTACACCTTC
.	15	TRBV27	TRBJ1-2	.	CASSLVAGLNYGYTF	TGTGCCAGCAGTTTAGTTGCAGGGTTAAACTATGGCTACACCTTC
.	14	TRBV5-1	TRBJ1-1	.	CASSYDLSRTEAFF	TGCGCCAGCAGCTATGACCTGTCGCGGACTGAAGCTTTCTTT
few	14	TRBV18	TRBJ1-1	TRBD1	CASSRLDRGAEAFF	TGTGCCAGCTCCCGCCTTGACAGGGGTGCTGAAGCTTTCTTT
.	14	TRBV7-9	TRBJ2-7	.	CASSSTGYLGEQYF	TGTGCCAGCAGCTCTACAGGGTATCTGGGCGAGCAGTACTTC
.	15	TRBV13	TRBJ1-1	.	CASSEGSRRNTEAFF	TGTGCCAGCAGCGAAGGCTCGCGGCGGAACACTGAAGCTTTCTTT
.	13	TRBV2	TRBJ1-2	.	CASSEQSHYGYTF	TGTGCCAGCAGTGAACAAAGCCACTATGGCTACACCTTC
once	14	TRBV10-3	TRBJ1-1	TRBD1	CAIRLQGLNTEAFF	TGTGCCATCAGATTACAGGGGCTGAACACTGAAGCTTTCTTT
.	12	TRBV10-2	TRBJ2-1	.	CASNQGGNEQFF	TGCGCCAGCAACCAGGGTGGCAATGAGCAGTTCTTC
.	13	TRBV10-3	TRBJ1-2	TRBD1	CAIRGGTGDGYTF	TGTGCCATCAGGGGAGGGACAGGGGATGGCTACACCTTC
.	14	TRBV2	TRBJ2-7	.	CASMGGAGNYEQYF	TGTGCCAGCATGGGCGGGGCAGGAAACTACGAGCAGTACTTC
.	15	TRBV7-9	TRBJ2-7	TRBD1	CASSTIQGVQDEQYF	TGTGCCAGCAGTACTATACAGGGGGTCCAGGACGAGCAGTACTTC
.	14	TRBV5-1	TRBJ1-1	TRBD1	CASSFGTVNTEAFF	TGCGCCAGCAGCTTCGGGACAGTGAACACTGAAGCTTTCTTT
.	15	TRBV6-7	TRBJ2-7	TRBD1	CASSGRDRVSYEQYF	TGTGCCAGCAGCGGCCGGGACAGGGTCTCCTACGAGCAGTACTTC
.	16	TRBV19	TRBJ2-7	.	CASSVLWDTSSYEQYF	TGTGCCAGTAGTGTACTATGGGACACGAGCTCCTACGAGCAGTACTTC
few	16	TRBV4-2	TRBJ1-6	.	CASSRQDSSYNSPLHF	TGTGCCAGCAGCCGACAGGATAGCTCCTATAATTCACCCCTCCACTTT